The clone carrying this TCR beta chain was observed a single time. Its antigen is still unknown. The length of the CDR3 is 18 residues. Per germline, CDR1 SNHLY and CDR2 FYNNEI. With 2 bases clipped from V and 7 bases from J, the junction kept 14 bases outside the gene matches. These data originate in a study of cytomegalovirus exposure and HLA in healthy donors. Study-wide context: Of all 400 or so donors who were genotyped, roughly 81% belonged to the Caucasian-associated ancestry cluster.

PCR primers comprised 60 Vbeta and 13 Jbeta primers. Clones were sequenced by immunoSEQ multiplex PCR, and TCRdb holds only the in-frame ones, with some missing. The sample contains about 98,000 clones, roughly three quarters of which appear only once. Study results and caveats: Later analysis demonstrated an association between a missense DCLRE1C variant and TCR beta V- and J-gene trimming. Clonal expansion, a later analysis showed, was greater in HLA-associated TCR beta chains than in equally common others.

This chain connects TRBV2 to TRBJ2-2; 9 nucleotides match TRBD1. Sequencing used PBMCs. This clonotype was obtained from a male donor in good health and CMV-seropositive. The CDR3 DNA reads as TGTGCCAGCAGTGAAAGGGGGACAGGGACGCCTTTTGGCGGGGAGCTGTTTTTT. Translated, it gives CASSERGTGTPFGGELFF.